A single sample is the source of the 11 T cell receptor beta chains below, sequenced in a study of Ad26.COV2.S vaccination and SARS-CoV-2 variants. The treatment here: about 20 received Ad26.COV2.S at low or high dose, single or two shots; 5 received placebo; per-sample allocation not given. Day 63 following the first vaccine or placebo injection was when the samples were taken. Sequencing was performed with immunoSEQ multiplex PCR; in TCRdb, only in-frame clones are kept and a portion is missing. The data contain roughly 390,000 clones, about nine tenths of them seen just once; the ten biggest clones take up about 3.6%. Sequenced here: peripheral blood, sampled in a trial of Ad26.COV2.S vaccine versus placebo. The receptors were gathered from a person between 18 and 60 years old who received the Ad26.COV2.S COVID-19 vaccine or a placebo.

The rearrangement uses TRBV7-6 and TRBJ1-1; D gene unclear. Trimming pared 5 bases from V and 0 bases from J, leaving 13 bases between. The germline V gene has CDR1 SGHVS and CDR2 FNYEAQ. CDR3 length: 15 residues. The CDR3 here is CASSPGRQVNTEAFF. CDR3 nucleotides: TGTGCCAGCAGCCCCGGGCGGCAAGTGAACACTGAAGCTTTCTTT.

This CDR3 is CASSQDLTSGNNEQFF. CDR3 nucleotides: TGTGCCAGCAGCCAAGATCTAACTAGCGGGAACAATGAGCAGTTCTTC. The chain recombines TRBV4-2 with TRBJ2-1; 10 bases are a match to TRBD2. From germline, CDR1 is LGHNA and CDR2 YNFKEQ. This CDR3 comprises 16 residues. J gave up 5 bases and V 0 bases, and 4 bases lay outside the gene matches.

In DNA, the CDR3 is TGCGCCAGCAGACTATCACTTCCTGCTAGCGGGGGAGAGACCCAGTACTTC. It specifies CASRLSLPASGGETQYF. V gene TRBV23-1 combines with J gene TRBJ2-5; 10 bases are shared with TRBD2. TRBV23-1 counts as an open reading frame of uncertain function. V trimming: 6 bases; J trimming: 4 bases; junction bases outside the gene matches: 14. The CDR3 totals 17 residues.

This rearrangement joins TRBV3-1 (or the pseudogene TRBV3-2) to TRBJ2-1, with TRBD1 identical over 8 bases. Germline CDR1 is LGHDT and CDR2 is YNNKEL (reference sequence). The CDR3 consists of 16 residues. The trim removed 4 bases at V and 4 bases at J, leaving 9 bases unmatched. CDR3 residues: CASSRAGGLTYNEQFF. The CDR3 DNA reads as TGTGCCAGCAGCCGCGCAGGGGGCCTTACGTACAATGAGCAGTTCTTC.

This chain connects TRBV6-1 to TRBJ1-5; TRBD1 is a possible D gene (6 bases). The germline V gene has CDR1 MNHNS and CDR2 SASEGT. There are 14 residues in the CDR3. Deletions cut 1 base from V and 6 bases from J, with 10 bases between. In nucleotides, the CDR3 is TGTGCCAGCAGTGAAGATTGGGGGCCTCAGCCCCAGCATTTT. This translates into CASSEDWGPQPQHF.

CDR3 in amino acids: CASSPDGHNTEAFF. CDR3 in DNA: TGTGCCAGCAGTCCAGACGGACATAACACTGAAGCTTTCTTT. The V gene is TRBV2, the J gene TRBJ1-1; D is perhaps TRBD1 (5 bases). V lost 5 bases, J lost 2 bases, and 12 bases lay in between. This CDR3 comprises 14 residues. CDR1 and CDR2 (germline): SNHLY, FYNNEI.

V and J are TRBV7-6 and TRBJ2-1, with a weak D call TRBD1 (6 bases). Germline CDR1 and CDR2: SGHVS and FNYEAQ. CDR3 length: 15 amino acids. The V end lost 5 bases, the J end lost 4 bases, and 15 bases lay between the germline ends. The CDR3 coding sequence is TGTGCCAGCAGCCTAGGCCCAGGACAGTACAATGAGCAGTTCTTC. It yields the protein CASSLGPGQYNEQFF.

The CDR3 loop is CASSHPTGRKVNEQFF. The CDR3 DNA follows: TGTGCCAGCAGCCACCCGACAGGCCGCAAAGTCAATGAGCAGTTCTTC. The gene calls are TRBV7-9 and TRBJ2-1; D is perhaps TRBD1 (6 bases). The V end lost 5 bases, the J end lost 6 bases, and 20 bases lay between the germline ends. The CDR3 runs 16 residues. Germline values: CDR1 SEHNR, CDR2 FQNEAQ (reference sequence).

V is TRBV7-9 and J is TRBJ2-1; a possible D gene is TRBD2 (5 bases). Looked up from germline, CDR1 is SEHNR and CDR2 is FQNEAQ (reference sequence). The length of the CDR3 is 13 residues. Trimming cost V 4 bases and J 15 bases, with 19 bases left between them. CDR3: CASSSPQSPEGFF. DNA of the CDR3: TGTGCCAGCAGCTCACCACAGAGCCCCGAGGGGTTCTTC.

This sequence joins TRBV2 and TRBJ2-3, with 8 bases aligning to TRBD2. The germline V gene has CDR1 SNHLY and CDR2 FYNNEI. This CDR3 has 15 amino acids. V lost 6 bases and J lost 0; bases outside the gene matches: 5. The DNA for the CDR3 is TGTGCCAGCAGAAGACTAGCGACTAGCACAGATACGCAGTATTTT. It specifies CASRRLATSTDTQYF.

The chain is built from TRBV6-6 and TRBJ1-1, with no clear D. Germline CDR1 is MNHNY and CDR2 is SVGAGI (reference sequence). V shed 3 bases and J shed 6 bases, with 11 bases lying between them. The CDR3 extends over 13 amino acids. For the CDR3, the DNA is TGTGCCAGCAGTTATGGGGTGTTGGCTGAAGCTTTCTTT. As protein: CASSYGVLAEAFF.